The text below deals with one T cell receptor beta chain. Its antigen remains unknown. This CDR3 is built from 16 residues. Germline values: CDR1 SGHAT, CDR2 FQDESV (reference sequence). These data are taken from a study of cytomegalovirus exposure and HLA in healthy donors. Overall study results and limits: Upon later analysis, TCR association rates were observed to vary by HLA locus, being highest for DRB1 and lowest for HLA-C.

Use of 60 Vbeta and 13 Jbeta primers characterized the PCR. Sequencing used immunoSEQ multiplex PCR; TCRdb keeps in-frame clones, though not all of them. Seen here are around 230,000 clones, more than 75% observed once, and the top ten hold approximately 0.24%. This chain connects TRBV11-1 to TRBJ2-5; 8 bases match TRBD2. The J call may be mistaken, given a closer DNA end match to TRBJ2-7. The sequenced material came from PBMCs. This TCR derives from a girl aged 2-10 years in good health and CMV-seronegative. CDR3 sequence (DNA): TGTGCCAGCAGCCCTCGGGGACTAGGGGCTTCCTACGAGCAGTACTTC. Its protein product is CASSPRGLGASYEQYF.